The TCR beta chain described here comes from a study of a mutant IDH1 vaccine in newly diagnosed glioma. Whole-study context: During weeks 1, 3, 5, 7, 11, 15, 19 and 23, patients received eight vaccinations.

Time point defined: week 5, during vaccination. All doses held 300 ug of mutant IDH1 20-mer peptide, with topical imiquimod. The donors' diagnosis was new WHO grade 3 or 4 astrocytoma that was IDH1-mutant and ATRX-lost. The CDR3 runs to 15 residues. The germline V gene has CDR1 LNHNV and CDR2 YYDKDF (reference sequence). Trimming cost V 6 bases and J 5 bases; bases outside gene matches: 11. Profiling relied on immunoSEQ multiplex PCR, and the TCRdb table lists in-frame clones only, not all of them. The table records roughly 60,000 clones, about 86% of them present only once. For this clone: Its matching antigen is unknown.

This chain links TRBV15 with TRBJ2-5; 8 nucleotides agree with TRBD1. The source was PBMCs, collected from a glioma patient whose treatment included an IDH1 peptide vaccine. This receptor was identified in a woman in her 50s with glioma. The CDR3 spells CATRRFPGGGETQYF. The CDR3 DNA is TGTGCCACCAGAAGATTCCCAGGGGGCGGTGAGACCCAGTACTTC.